These 6 T cell receptor beta chains share one sample of origin, sequenced in a study of cytomegalovirus exposure and HLA in healthy donors. The PCR used 60 Vbeta and 13 Jbeta primers. Some clones are missing from TCRdb's copy, which holds only in-frame ones; the method was immunoSEQ multiplex PCR. The sample yields 150,000 to 200,000 clones, around 83% seen once. The material sequenced was PBMCs. The receptors originated from a woman in her 40s in good health and CMV-seronegative.

J is TRBJ2-3 and V is TRBV7-9; weak D call: TRBD2 (5 bases). Trimming stripped 0 bases from V and 2 bases from J, with 12 bases between. There are 16 residues in the CDR3. CDR1 is SEHNR and CDR2 is FQNEAQ in the germline V gene (reference sequence). This chain's CDR3 is CASSLALGSATDTQYF. The CDR3 DNA follows: TGTGCCAGCAGCTTAGCCCTCGGTAGCGCCACAGATACGCAGTATTTT. Variable domain in full (rest from reference TRBV7-9 and TRBJ2-3): DTGVSQNPRHKITKRGQNVTFRCDPISEHNRLYWYRQTLGQGPEFLTYFQNEAQLEKSRLLSDRFSAERPKGSFSTLEIQRTEQGDSAMYLCASSLALGSATDTQYFGPGTRLTVL.

This clone came up a few times. CDR3 coding DNA: TGTGCCAGCAGCCAAGAACTAGCGGGTGGGCGGGGTGAGCAGTTCTTC. Its protein is CASSQELAGGRGEQFF. The gene calls are TRBV2 and TRBJ2-1; 9 bases are shared with TRBD2. The CDR3 totals 16 residues. The germline V gene encodes CDR1 SNHLY and CDR2 FYNNEI. Trimming at V came to 6 bases and at J to 9 bases, leaving 15 bases not matched to a gene.

V and J are TRBV7-8 and TRBJ1-5; TRBD1 might be the D (6 bases). This CDR3 comprises 14 residues. Germline V lookup: CDR1 SGHVS, CDR2 FQNEAQ. The V end lost 5 bases, the J end lost 3 bases, and 11 bases lay between the germline ends. CDR3: CASSVTGPNQPQHF. The DNA for the CDR3 is TGTGCCAGCAGCGTCACAGGGCCCAATCAGCCCCAGCATTTT.

The J gene is TRBJ2-4, the V gene TRBV12-5; 7 bases agree with TRBD1. With V trimmed by 3 bases and J by 6 bases, 2 bases remained unmatched. Germline CDR1 reads LGHNT; CDR2 reads FRNRAP. This CDR3 spans 13 amino acids. The CDR3: CASGLGTVNIQYF. DNA for the CDR3: TGTGCTAGTGGTTTAGGGACAGTAAACATTCAGTACTTC.

This clone was counted only a few times. The chain couples TRBV6-4 to TRBJ2-1; 10 nucleotides agree with TRBD1. The CDR3 spans 16 residues. The junction had 9 bases not matched to a gene; V was cut back by 3 bases and J by 7 bases. Germline V gene data show CDR1 as MRHNA and CDR2 as SNTAGT. CDR3 protein: CASSDLGTGEANEQFF. CDR3 nucleotide sequence: TGTGCCAGCAGTGATCTGGGGACAGGGGAGGCAAATGAGCAGTTCTTC.

V is TRBV10-3 and J is TRBJ2-1; D remains ambiguous. The V gene lost 0 bases and the J gene lost 6 bases, with 9 bases spanning the gap. The CDR3 covers 14 residues. From germline, CDR1 is ENHRY and CDR2 SYGVKD. CDR3 in amino acids: CAISESPRVNEQFF. For the CDR3, the DNA is TGTGCCATCAGTGAGTCGCCCCGGGTCAATGAGCAGTTCTTC.